Listed here are 8 T cell receptor beta chains from one sample, sequenced in a study of blood T cell repertoires in COVID-19. Sequencing was performed with immunoSEQ multiplex PCR; in TCRdb, only in-frame clones are kept and a portion is missing. The top ten hold around 13% of the sample, which has around 130,000 clones, around four fifths seen once. The specimen was peripheral blood. Every receptor here comes from a human donor in a cohort sampled during active COVID-19.

The CDR3 DNA reads as TGTGCCAGCAGCTCCATGATGGGGGACTATAGCAATCAGCCCCAGCATTTT. It codes for CASSSMMGDYSNQPQHF. The V call is TRBV7-2, the J call TRBJ1-5; maybe TRBD1 (5 bases). Germline V gives CDR1 SGHTA, CDR2 FQGNSA. V was pared by 4 bases and J by 0 bases, with 16 bases between. This CDR3 is built from 17 residues.

The chain links TRBV7-7 to TRBJ2-2, with TRBD1 identical over 7 bases. J lost 2 bases, V lost 3 bases, and 12 bases had no gene match. Germline CDR1 reads SSHAT; CDR2 reads FNYEAQ (reference sequence). The CDR3 extends over 18 amino acids. The CDR3 nucleotides read TGTGCCAGCAGCTTGTATTCCAACAGGGGTACTAACACCGGGGAGCTGTTTTTT. Protein product: CASSLYSNRGTNTGELFF.

CDR3 residues: CASSQGLVNSYEQYF. For the CDR3, the DNA is TGCGCCAGCAGCCAAGGGCTGGTGAACTCCTACGAGCAGTACTTC. The rearrangement joins TRBV4-1 to TRBJ2-7, with unresolved D. Trimming stripped 1 base from V and 0 bases from J, with 10 bases between. CDR3 length: 15 residues. Germline assignment: CDR1 MGHRA and CDR2 YSYEKL.

This sequence joins TRBV6-6 and TRBJ1-6, with 7 bases fitting TRBD1. The CDR3 is 12 residues long. Unmatched junction bases numbered 5, after V lost 8 bases and J lost 10 bases. Germline-derived CDR1 and CDR2 are MNHNY and SVGAGI (reference sequence). The CDR3 DNA sequence: TGTGCCAGCCAACAGGGGAACTCACCCCTCCACTTT. Residues: CASQQGNSPLHF.

This clone was detected only once. V is TRBV13 and J is TRBJ1-5; D is possibly TRBD1 (5 bases). Germline CDR1 and CDR2: PRHDT and FYEKMQ (reference sequence). The V end lost 0 bases, the J end lost 6 bases, and 15 bases lay between the germline ends. This CDR3 spans 16 amino acids. DNA for the CDR3: TGTGCCAGCAGCTTAGGTCTGGGGGGGGGTACTCAGCCCCAGCATTTT. Translating it yields CASSLGLGGGTQPQHF.

The chain links TRBV2 to TRBJ1-1, with TRBD1 matching 10 bases. This CDR3 spans 14 amino acids. Germline lookup yields CDR1 SNHLY and CDR2 FYNNEI. V lost 6 bases, J lost 6 bases, and 7 bases stayed unmatched. The CDR3 DNA sequence: TGTGCCAGCAGGACAGGGGGCAGGTACTCTGAAGCTTTCTTT. Amino acids: CASRTGGRYSEAFF. Based on the CDR3 plus reference TRBV2 and TRBJ1-1, the full variable domain is EPEVTQTPSHQVTQMGQEVILRCVPISNHLYFYWYRQILGQKVEFLVSFYNNEISEKSEIFDDQFSVERPDGSNFTLKIRSTKLEDSAMYFCASRTGGRYSEAFFGQGTRLTVV.

This clone was counted once. The V and J genes are TRBV3-1 (or the pseudogene TRBV3-2) and TRBJ1-4; possibly TRBD1 for D (5 bases). V was shortened by 7 bases and J by 2 bases, with 26 bases between the two germline ends. Germline CDR1 reads LGHDT; CDR2 reads YNNKEL (reference sequence). This CDR3 is 19 amino acids long. DNA of the CDR3: TGTGCCAGCAACTCCCGGGGGGTGGGGGAGGTTCAGACTAATGAAAAACTGTTTTTT. Protein product: CASNSRGVGEVQTNEKLFF.

This clone was seen ten or more times. The chain is built from TRBV19 and TRBJ1-2; 10 bases map to TRBD1. The CDR3 runs to 17 residues. The V and J ends lost 6 bases and 6 bases, in that order; junction bases with no gene match: 16. Per the germline V gene, CDR1 is LNHDA and CDR2 is SQIVND (reference sequence). Here the CDR3 reads CASRPPGQGGRLDGYTF. The CDR3 DNA sequence: TGTGCCAGTAGGCCCCCAGGACAGGGGGGCCGCCTCGATGGCTACACCTTC. Full variable domain (missing parts from reference TRBV19 and TRBJ1-2): DGGITQSPKYLFRKEGQNVTLSCEQNLNHDAMYWYRQDPGQGLRLIYYSQIVNDFQKGDIAEGYSVSREKKESFPLTVTSAQKNPTAFYLCASRPPGQGGRLDGYTFGSGTRLTVV.